This is a list of T cell receptor beta chains from one sample in a study of blood T cell repertoires in COVID-19. Assay: immunoSEQ multiplex PCR; the TCRdb copy retains only in-frame clones and omits some. The sample holds tens of thousands of clones; over 75% are singletons and the top ten take roughly a third. The sample taken for sequencing was peripheral blood. Every receptor here comes from an elderly woman with acute or convalescent COVID-19. CDR3s include the opening cysteine and the closing phenylalanine or tryptophan. The D gene is left open where the match is weak. Some rows have no size entry. The others give once, few or many, or a class for an expanded clone.

J: TRBJ2-7
V: TRBV6-5
length: 15
size: -
D: -
CDR3: CASTSDPSASYEQYF
DNA: TGTGCCAGCACTTCTGACCCAAGCGCGTCCTACGAGCAGTACTTC

J: TRBJ1-4
V: TRBV2
length: 14
size: -
D: TRBD1
CDR3: CASRTGTVNEKLFF
DNA: TGTGCCAGCAGAACCGGGACAGTTAATGAAAAACTGTTTTTT

J: TRBJ2-6
V: TRBV11-2
length: 15
size: -
D: -
CDR3: CASNSDGAGANVLTF
DNA: TGTGCCAGCAACTCGGACGGGGCTGGGGCCAACGTCCTGACTTTC

J: TRBJ1-1
V: TRBV7-9
length: 15
size: -
D: TRBD1
CDR3: CASSTTGGAGTEAFF
DNA: TGTGCCAGCAGCACCACAGGGGGCGCTGGGACTGAAGCTTTCTTT

J: TRBJ2-5
V: TRBV27
length: 14
size: -
D: -
CDR3: CASTAARGGETQYF
DNA: TGTGCCAGTACGGCGGCCAGGGGTGGAGAGACCCAGTACTTC

J: TRBJ1-2
V: TRBV27
length: 16
size: -
D: TRBD1
CDR3: CASSSRTGGGVYGYTF
DNA: TGTGCCAGCAGTTCAAGGACAGGGGGAGGCGTCTATGGCTACACCTTC

J: TRBJ1-5
V: TRBV15
length: 17
size: -
D: TRBD1
CDR3: CATSGLSGQLNNQPQHF
DNA: TGTGCCACCAGCGGATTATCGGGACAGTTGAATAATCAGCCCCAGCATTTT

J: TRBJ2-7
V: TRBV18
length: 13
size: -
D: -
CDR3: CASSPTDYLEQYF
DNA: TGTGCCAGCTCACCAACGGACTACCTCGAGCAGTACTTC

J: TRBJ2-3
V: TRBV19
length: 14
size: -
D: -
CDR3: CATQDGAGIDTQYF
DNA: TGTGCCACCCAGGACGGGGCGGGAATAGATACGCAGTATTTT

J: TRBJ1-2
V: TRBV6-5
length: 13
size: -
D: TRBD1
CDR3: CASSLTGNYGYTF
DNA: TGTGCCAGCAGCCTGACAGGGAACTATGGCTACACCTTC

J: TRBJ1-1
V: TRBV19
length: 15
size: -
D: TRBD1
CDR3: CVSSTWTGRDTEAFF
DNA: TGTGTCAGTAGTACCTGGACAGGTCGCGACACTGAAGCTTTCTTT

J: TRBJ2-5
V: TRBV4-2
length: 16
size: -
D: TRBD2
CDR3: CASSQVAGSSQETQYF
DNA: TGTGCCAGCAGCCAAGTAGCGGGATCTTCCCAAGAGACCCAGTACTTC

J: TRBJ2-3
V: TRBV20-1
length: 16
size: -
D: TRBD2
CDR3: CSASLRTRTSTDTQYF
DNA: TGCAGTGCTAGTTTAAGGACTAGGACTAGCACAGATACGCAGTATTTT

J: TRBJ1-1
V: TRBV12-3/TRBV12-4
length: 11
size: -
D: -
CDR3: CASSSWEEAFF
DNA: TGTGCCAGCAGTTCTTGGGAGGAAGCTTTCTTT

J: TRBJ2-1
V: TRBV28
length: 14
size: -
D: -
CDR3: CASRPTRVKSEQFF
DNA: TGTGCCAGCAGACCTACTAGGGTCAAGAGTGAGCAGTTCTTC

J: TRBJ2-1
V: TRBV7-9
length: 16
size: -
D: TRBD1
CDR3: CASSLGDRGSRDEQFF
DNA: TGTGCCAGCAGCTTAGGGGACAGGGGATCCCGGGATGAGCAGTTCTTC

J: TRBJ1-1
V: TRBV13
length: 12
size: -
D: TRBD1
CDR3: CASSGQGTTAFF
DNA: TGTGCCAGCAGCGGACAGGGCACGACTGCTTTCTTT

J: TRBJ2-7
V: TRBV5-1
length: 13
size: -
D: -
CDR3: CASSRDGGGEQYF
DNA: TGCGCCAGCAGCCGCGATGGGGGCGGGGAGCAGTACTTC

J: TRBJ2-5
V: TRBV7-9
length: 15
size: -
D: -
CDR3: CASSLARSNQETQYF
DNA: TGTGCCAGCAGCTTAGCCAGGTCTAACCAAGAGACCCAGTACTTC

J: TRBJ2-3
V: TRBV27
length: 12
size: -
D: -
CDR3: CASSFSGDTQYF
DNA: TGTGCCAGCAGTTTCTCGGGAGATACGCAGTATTTT

J: TRBJ2-1
V: TRBV6-4
length: 16
size: -
D: TRBD1
CDR3: CALKGAGNFSYNEQFF
DNA: TGTGCCTTAAAGGGGGCAGGGAACTTCTCCTACAATGAGCAGTTCTTC

J: TRBJ2-5
V: TRBV5-6
length: 17
size: once
D: -
CDR3: CASSLGPTGDFQETQYF
DNA: TGTGCCAGCAGCTTAGGTCCGACGGGAGACTTCCAAGAGACCCAGTACTTC

J: TRBJ2-2
V: TRBV5-6
length: 15
size: -
D: TRBD2
CDR3: CASSLGGRAPGELFF
DNA: TGTGCCAGCAGCTTGGGCGGGAGGGCCCCCGGGGAGCTGTTTTTT

J: TRBJ1-5
V: TRBV19
length: 13
size: -
D: -
CDR3: CASSDTWDQPQHF
DNA: TGTGCCAGTAGTGACACGTGGGATCAGCCCCAGCATTTT

J: TRBJ2-2
V: TRBV10-1
length: 15
size: -
D: TRBD2
CDR3: CASGRGGSVTGELFF
DNA: TGCGCCAGCGGGCGGGGGGGCTCCGTCACCGGGGAGCTGTTTTTT

J: TRBJ2-1
V: TRBV6-6
length: 16
size: -
D: -
CDR3: CASSYSHGGGGDEQFF
DNA: TGTGCCAGCAGTTACTCTCACGGGGGTGGAGGGGATGAGCAGTTCTTC

J: TRBJ2-2
V: TRBV5-1
length: 16
size: -
D: -
CDR3: CASSLGNSGNTGELFF
DNA: TGCGCCAGCAGCTTGGGAAATAGCGGTAACACCGGGGAGCTGTTTTTT

J: TRBJ1-6
V: TRBV28
length: 15
size: -
D: TRBD1
CDR3: CASSPPTGTNSPLHF
DNA: TGTGCCAGCAGTCCCCCGACAGGGACTAATTCACCCCTCCACTTT

J: TRBJ2-7
V: TRBV3-1/TRBV3-2
length: 16
size: once
D: -
CDR3: CASSYRRGISSYEQYF
DNA: TGTGCCAGCAGCTACAGACGGGGTATTAGTAGCTACGAGCAGTACTTC

J: TRBJ2-1
V: TRBV5-6
length: 12
size: -
D: -
CDR3: CASSFWPGVQFF
DNA: TGTGCCAGCAGCTTTTGGCCGGGGGTGCAGTTCTTC

J: TRBJ2-1
V: TRBV7-9
length: 16
size: -
D: TRBD1
CDR3: CASSYQLPGQYNEQFF
DNA: TGTGCCAGCAGCTACCAACTACCGGGACAGTACAATGAGCAGTTCTTC

J: TRBJ2-1
V: TRBV9
length: 15
size: -
D: -
CDR3: CASSRSGSSYNEQFF
DNA: TGTGCCAGCAGCCGTAGCGGCAGCTCCTACAATGAGCAGTTCTTC

J: TRBJ2-5
V: TRBV4-2
length: 14
size: few
D: -
CDR3: CASSQGNSQETQYF
DNA: TGTGCCAGCAGCCAAGGAAACAGCCAAGAGACCCAGTACTTC

J: TRBJ2-5
V: TRBV4-2
length: 15
size: -
D: -
CDR3: CASSQELGLKETQYF
DNA: TGTGCCAGCAGCCAGGAACTAGGGCTTAAAGAGACCCAGTACTTC

J: TRBJ1-1
V: TRBV3-1/TRBV3-2
length: 14
size: -
D: TRBD1
CDR3: CASSLGTANTEAFF
DNA: TGTGCCAGCAGTCTCGGGACAGCAAACACTGAAGCTTTCTTT

J: TRBJ2-3
V: TRBV4-1
length: 16
size: -
D: TRBD2
CDR3: CASSHESSGSIDTQYF
DNA: TGCGCCAGCAGCCATGAGTCTAGCGGGAGTATAGATACGCAGTATTTT

J: TRBJ1-2
V: TRBV6-5
length: 11
size: once
D: -
CDR3: CASSSSYGYTF
DNA: TGTGCCAGCAGTTCTTCCTATGGCTACACCTTC

J: TRBJ1-2
V: TRBV28
length: 14
size: -
D: TRBD1
CDR3: CASSLPGQAYGYTF
DNA: TGTGCCAGCAGTTTACCGGGACAGGCCTATGGCTACACCTTC

J: TRBJ2-1
V: TRBV3-1/TRBV3-2
length: 16
size: -
D: TRBD2
CDR3: CASSLTSSGTYNEQFF
DNA: TGTGCCAGCAGCCTTACCTCTAGCGGGACGTACAATGAGCAGTTCTTC

J: TRBJ2-6
V: TRBV5-1
length: 16
size: -
D: TRBD2
CDR3: CASSFSSGSGANVLTF
DNA: TGCGCCAGCAGCTTTAGTAGCGGGTCTGGGGCCAACGTCCTGACTTTC

J: TRBJ1-6
V: TRBV25-1
length: 14
size: -
D: -
CDR3: CASHSSRNNSPLHF
DNA: TGTGCCAGCCACAGCTCTCGAAATAATTCACCCCTCCACTTT

J: TRBJ1-2
V: TRBV27
length: 16
size: once
D: -
CDR3: CASGRAGTTFNYGYTF
DNA: TGTGCCAGCGGGAGAGCCGGGACAACTTTTAACTATGGCTACACCTTC